This note documents a single T cell receptor beta chain sequence. Sequencing used immunoSEQ multiplex PCR; TCRdb keeps in-frame clones, though not all of them. In the table there are approximately 38,000 clones, 83% of which are singletons. The source of the sample is a study of PD-L1 blockade in urothelial cancer. The overall study: Every 3 weeks, patients received intravenous atezolizumab 1,200 mg, beginning 2014. Previous chemotherapy exposure amounted to 0 to 3 regimens for patients. Investigators checked blood 3 weeks (second dose) and 6 weeks after treatment start. T cell content in blood samples showed a median of 141,255.

The CDR3 contains 12 residues. The germline gives CDR1 SQVTM, CDR2 ANQGSEA. V was trimmed by 4 bases and J by 7 bases, leaving 10 bases between them. This specimen consisted of PBMCs, obtained around atezolizumab (anti-PD-L1) treatment. This clonotype was obtained from a man aged 60-69 years with urothelial cancer. The V gene is TRBV29-1, the J gene TRBJ1-4; D not resolved. The CDR3, as DNA: TGCAGCGTTGCGGGGAAGGGTGAAAAACTGTTTTTT. Its protein product is CSVAGKGEKLFF.